This TCR beta chain came from a study of metastatic and nonmetastatic thyroid tumors. Across the whole study: Repertoires from malignant and benign thyroid patients were compared across blood and tumor or nodule tissue.

Treatment of any kind had been given to no patient before thyroid surgery. From the PCR reads, TCRdb re-called clones with MiXCR. Among some 20,000 clones listed, 15% to 19% were seen once. At least ten counts were recorded for this clone. V lost 6 bases, J lost 1 base, and 6 bases stayed unmatched. This CDR3 has 16 residues. The sequence came from a female donor with papillary thyroid cancer or a benign thyroid nodule (not recorded which). Some clones in this sample may be carry-over from other donors' samples. Sequencing was done on a sample of blood. This chain joins TRBV12-3 or TRBV12-4 and TRBJ2-5, with 12 bases lining up with TRBD2. The CDR3 DNA reads TGTGCCAGCAGGCGGACTAGCGGGAATTCCCAAGAGACCCAGTACTTC. Protein product: CASRRTSGNSQETQYF.